This T cell receptor beta chain is from a study of molecular identifiers for immune sequencing clone quantification. For bulk TCR libraries, previously described methods and listed TCR primers were used. TCRdb recomputed calls from the PCR reads with MiXCR, one row per CDR3 protein. The table includes about 53,000 distinct CDR3 sequences, roughly 38% detected once. This clonotype came up a few times. The antigen remains undetermined. Study outcomes and limitations: Over 97% of effector molecules, yet under 1% of naive-cell molecules, were held by clones above 20 RNA copies.

Sequencing libraries of naive CD8 cells derived from around 20,000 to 1,000,000 sorted cells with 10%, 30% or 50% RNA. Naive CD8 T cells were FACS-sorted by CD8+CD4-CCR7+CD45RA+ markers. Material: naive CD8+ T cells from blood, with Jurkat cell RNA spiked in. Subset denoted: FACS-sorted CD8+CD4-CCR7+CD45RA+ naive T cells. This receptor was identified in a human donor in good health. Some libraries in this study had Jurkat cell RNA spiked in.

The chain's CDR3 is CASSYSKRARQETQYF. CDR3 nucleotide sequence: TGTGCCAGCAGTTACTCTAAGAGGGCTCGCCAAGAGACCCAGTACTTC. The chain is built from TRBV6-2 or TRBV6-3 and TRBJ2-5; a weak D match, TRBD2 (5 bases). Germline CDR1 is MNHEY and CDR2 is SVGEGT. V lost 0 bases to trimming and J lost 1 base, with 12 bases between them. This CDR3 spans 16 amino acids.